The subject of this entry is one T cell receptor beta chain. Its antigen is not identified. cDNA synthesis used the whole RNA isolate, giving expressed TCRB sequences. Repertoires were generated with immunoSEQ multiplex PCR, while TCRdb's copy carries only in-frame clones and drops some. The sample contains 250,000 to 300,000 clones, approximately 8.1% of which appear only once. The data are from a study of beta chain features in type 1 diabetes. Study-level points and caveats: Using cDNA template may skew counts toward highly expressing activated cells.

Trimming took off 1 base at V and 3 bases at J, with 15 bases between the two ends. The CDR3 length is 16 residues. Germline-derived CDR1 and CDR2 are LGHNA and YNFKEQ. What was sequenced was central memory CD4+ T cells from blood. V usage is TRBV4-2 and J usage is TRBJ1-1, with a possible D match to TRBD1 (5 bases). The source of this sequence is a woman aged 18-29 years in good health. CDR3 nucleotides: TGTGCCAGCAGCCAAGGGACCGGACACCCTGACACTGAAGCTTTCTTT. This codes for CASSQGTGHPDTEAFF.